A single sample gave rise to the 5 T cell receptor beta chains below, sequenced in a study of regulatory T cells in long-lasting Graves disease. Combining iRepertoire HTBI primers with Arm-PCR of CDR3 regions, the authors built TCR beta libraries. From the multiplex PCR reads, TCRdb called clonotypes with MiXCR, one entry per CDR3 protein. The sample has 360,000 or so distinct CDR3 sequences, roughly 24% seen once. Time point given: persistent/refractory GD, antithyroid drugs over 5 years with positive TRAb. PBMC RNA was the source of the TCR library. The input for sequencing was peripheral blood mononuclear cells (PBMCs), taken when the disease was refractory, from a patient treated with antithyroid drugs. Receptors were obtained from a woman aged 40 to 49 with Graves disease.

The chain recombines TRBV29-1 with TRBJ1-4; D remains unclear. Trimming took 5 bases from V and 3 from J, leaving 13 bases between them. Germline loops: CDR1 SQVTM, CDR2 ANQGSEA. The CDR3 has 14 amino acids. The CDR3 here is CSVLWGGANEKLFF. Here the CDR3 DNA reads TGCAGCGTTCTTTGGGGAGGTGCTAATGAAAAACTGTTTTTT.

This clonotype has only one observation. The gene calls are TRBV5-1 and TRBJ1-1, with 9 positions matching TRBD1. The ends lost 0 bases at V and 5 bases at J; junction bases unmatched: 5. CDR3 length: 15 amino acids. CDR1 SGHRS and CDR2 YFSETQ come from the germline V gene. The CDR3 nucleotides are TGCGCCAGCAGCTTGGCAGTGGACAGGGGTACTGAAGCTTTCTTT. Protein sequence: CASSLAVDRGTEAFF.

This clonotype was observed a handful of times. CDR3 coding DNA: TGTGCCAGCAGCCCTACACCCTTGAACGAGCAGTACTTC. Translation gives CASSPTPLNEQYF. The V call is TRBV7-8, the J call TRBJ2-7; D not resolved. Trimming took off 5 bases at V and 5 bases at J, with 13 bases between the two ends. The CDR3 spans 13 residues. Germline loops: CDR1 SGHVS, CDR2 FQNEAQ.

This clonotype showed up many times. The chain is built from TRBV6-1 and TRBJ1-2; 7 positions agree with TRBD1. The junction had 8 bases not matched to a gene; V was cut back by 7 bases and J by 3 bases. This CDR3 is 14 amino acids long. Germline loops: CDR1 MNHNS, CDR2 SASEGT. Written as DNA, the CDR3 is TGTGCCAGCAACCTCCAGGGGGGCGACTATGGCTACACCTTC. Protein product: CASNLQGGDYGYTF.

In DNA form, the CDR3 reads TGTGCCAGCAGCAGCACTTTAGCGGGAGATCGATACAATGAGCAGTTCTTC. It is translated as CASSSTLAGDRYNEQFF. V and J are TRBV6-1 and TRBJ2-1, with 9 bases that match TRBD2. This CDR3 comprises 17 residues. CDR1 MNHNS and CDR2 SASEGT come from the germline V gene. Trimming cost V 6 bases and J 4 bases; bases outside gene matches: 13.